The sequence of this TCR beta chain was determined in a study of shared clonotypes between healthy human individuals. The germline gives CDR1 MNHEY, CDR2 SMNVEV (reference sequence). With 6 bases clipped from V and 2 bases from J, the junction kept 7 bases outside the gene matches. The CDR3 covers 15 residues. The assay was immunoSEQ multiplex PCR, and TCRdb's table has in-frame clones only and misses some. The sample consists of 850,000 to 1,200,000 clones, around 76% of them appearing once. Sequenced input: memory CD4+ T cells sorted from blood. Described subset: CD45RA-negative fraction. This chain uses TRBV27 with TRBJ1-3, with TRBD1 matching over 7 bases. This sequence originates from a man aged 18-30 years in good health. The CDR3 sequence is CASSSGQAAGNTIYF. DNA of the CDR3: TGTGCCAGCAGCTCAGGACAGGCTGCTGGAAACACCATATATTTT.